This passage covers 14 T cell receptor beta chains from one sample sequenced in a study of blood T cell repertoires in COVID-19. Assay used: immunoSEQ multiplex PCR; TCRdb lists only in-frame clones, some missing. The table has almost 250,000 clones, around 89% seen once; the top ten hold roughly 4%. Sequenced material: PBMCs or T cells enriched from blood (not recorded which). The origin of the receptors is a woman in her thirties who had recovered from COVID-19.

This chain joins TRBV20-1 and TRBJ1-1; D is unresolved. CDR1 DFQATT and CDR2 SNEGSKA come from the germline V gene (reference sequence). Between the trimmed V and J ends, which lost 3 bases and 5 bases, there was a span of 13 bases. The CDR3 length is 13 residues. CDR3 loop: CSASGSGETEAFF. As DNA, the CDR3 is TGCAGTGCTAGTGGCTCCGGGGAGACTGAAGCTTTCTTT.

V usage is TRBV2 and J usage is TRBJ2-7; 7 bases align to TRBD2. The germline V gene has CDR1 SNHLY and CDR2 FYNNEI. This CDR3 spans 13 amino acids. V dropped 7 bases and J dropped 2; count of bases not matched to a gene: 5. For the CDR3, the DNA is TGTGCCAGCACTAGCCTAGCGGCCTACGAGCAGTACTTC. The encoded protein is CASTSLAAYEQYF.

The V gene is TRBV27, the J gene TRBJ1-6, with a tentative D call TRBD1 (5 bases). The CDR3 has 17 amino acids. Germline lookup yields CDR1 MNHEY and CDR2 SMNVEV (reference sequence). Trimming stripped 5 bases from V and 7 bases from J, with 21 bases between. The CDR3 region has the DNA TGTGCCAGCAGTCCCGCCCCCGGGGGGAGTCCGAATTCACCCCTCCACTTT. Its translation: CASSPAPGGSPNSPLHF.

This sequence joins TRBV6-5 and TRBJ1-2, with 9 positions matching TRBD1. Germline V gene lookup returns CDR1 MNHEY and CDR2 SVGAGI. The CDR3 loop spans 13 amino acids. V shed 6 bases, J shed 8 bases, and the junction held 7 bases outside the gene matches. The CDR3: CASSPTGGYGYTF. The CDR3 nucleotides are TGTGCCAGCAGCCCGACAGGGGGTTACGGCTACACCTTC.

This chain joins TRBV6-5 and TRBJ1-5; no definite D call. Looked up from germline, CDR1 is MNHEY and CDR2 is SVGAGI. The CDR3 consists of 14 residues. Trimming removed 6 bases at V and 6 bases at J, with 15 bases between. CDR3: CASRGEGSGQPQHF. The DNA for the CDR3 is TGTGCCAGCAGGGGCGAGGGTTCGGGTCAGCCCCAGCATTTT.

V is TRBV9 and J is TRBJ1-1; 7 bases map to TRBD1. This CDR3 region has 17 residues. Germline V gene lookup returns CDR1 SGDLS and CDR2 YYNGEE. The V segment lost 6 bases and the J segment 5 bases; nucleotides outside the gene matches: 19. The CDR3 nucleotides read TGTGCCAGCACCCCGTTTGGCAGGGGGGCTTCGGGAACTGAAGCTTTCTTT. It is translated as CASTPFGRGASGTEAFF.

V usage is TRBV4-3 and J usage is TRBJ2-2; 10 bases align to TRBD2. After removal of 4 bases from V and 1 base from J, the junction contained 6 bases not matched to a gene. This CDR3 is built from 17 residues. Germline assignment: CDR1 LGHNA and CDR2 YSLEER. DNA of the CDR3: TGCGCCAGCAGCCCAAGGACTAGCGGAGGGAACACCGGGGAGCTGTTTTTT. Protein: CASSPRTSGGNTGELFF.

The chain couples TRBV7-3 to TRBJ2-5, with 10 bases identical to TRBD2. Germline values: CDR1 SGHTA, CDR2 FQGTGA. There are 15 residues in the CDR3. The J segment lost 3 bases and the V segment lost 5 bases, leaving 6 bases of the junction unmatched. The CDR3 DNA reads TGTGCCAGCAGCCTCAACAGCGGGAGGGAAGAGACCCAGTACTTC. It specifies CASSLNSGREETQYF.

The chain links TRBV6-2 or TRBV6-3 to TRBJ2-3, with 10 bases matching TRBD2. The CDR3 runs to 15 residues. The ends lost 2 bases at V and 5 bases at J; junction bases unmatched: 4. Germline values: CDR1 MNHEY, CDR2 SVGEGT. CDR3 sequence: CASSYASGSRDTQYF. In nucleotides, the CDR3 is TGTGCCAGCAGTTACGCTAGCGGGAGTAGAGATACGCAGTATTTT.

The chain links TRBV28 to TRBJ1-1; D gene ambiguous. Germline-derived CDR1 and CDR2 are MDHEN and SYDVKM. Trimming pared 5 bases from V and 6 bases from J, leaving 19 bases between. The CDR3 runs 15 residues. The CDR3 nucleotides read TGTGCCAGCAGTCCACCCGGACTCACGGGCTCTGAAGCTTTCTTT. Translation: CASSPPGLTGSEAFF.

The rearrangement joins TRBV14 to TRBJ1-1; D remains unclear. Germline CDR1 is SGHDN and CDR2 is FVKESK. This CDR3 contains 13 residues. V was pared by 6 bases and J by 5 bases, with 13 bases between. The CDR3 coding sequence is TGTGCCAGCAGGTCAACAACGGGGACTGAAGCTTTCTTT. Its protein product is CASRSTTGTEAFF.

The CDR3 loop reads CASSLTEQSKETQYF. Here the CDR3 DNA reads TGTGCCAGCAGTTTAACCGAACAGTCAAAAGAGACCCAGTACTTC. This sequence joins TRBV28 and TRBJ2-5; no firm D call. CDR3 length: 15 residues. The ends were cut back, 2 bases at V and 3 bases at J, with 13 bases in the middle. Germline V gives CDR1 MDHEN, CDR2 SYDVKM.

The gene calls are TRBV5-6 and TRBJ1-1; D perhaps matches TRBD1 (5 bases). Between the trimmed V and J ends, which lost 4 bases and 1 base, there was a span of 11 bases. The CDR3 length is 14 residues. CDR1 is SGHDT, CDR2 YYEEEE, per germline. The chain's CDR3 is CASSPDSPNTEAFF. CDR3 sequence (DNA): TGTGCCAGCAGCCCCGACAGCCCGAACACTGAAGCTTTCTTT.

CDR3 in DNA: TGTGCCAGCAGTTCATCAGGGGAAGGTGAAAAACTGTTTTTT. Encoded protein: CASSSSGEGEKLFF. The chain couples TRBV28 to TRBJ1-4, with a weak D call TRBD1 (6 bases). V was shortened by 4 bases and J by 7 bases, with 13 bases between the two germline ends. CDR1 MDHEN and CDR2 SYDVKM come from the germline V gene. This CDR3 is 14 amino acids long.